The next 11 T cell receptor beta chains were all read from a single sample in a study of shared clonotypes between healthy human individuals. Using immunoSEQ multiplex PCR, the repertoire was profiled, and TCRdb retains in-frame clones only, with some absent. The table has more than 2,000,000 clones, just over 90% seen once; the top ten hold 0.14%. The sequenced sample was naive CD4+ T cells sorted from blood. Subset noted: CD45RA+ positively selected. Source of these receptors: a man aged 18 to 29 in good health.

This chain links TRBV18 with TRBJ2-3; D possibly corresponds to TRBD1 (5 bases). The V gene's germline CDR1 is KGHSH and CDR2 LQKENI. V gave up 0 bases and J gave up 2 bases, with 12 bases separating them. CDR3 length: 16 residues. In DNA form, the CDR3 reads TGTGCCAGCTCACCACCGGGGCAGGCGATCACAGATACGCAGTATTTT. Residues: CASSPPGQAITDTQYF. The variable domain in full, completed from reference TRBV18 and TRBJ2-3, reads NAGVMQNPRHLVRRRGQEARLRCSPMKGHSHVYWYRQLPEEGLKFMVYLQKENIIDESGMPKERFSAEFPKEGPSILRIQQVVRGDSAAYFCASSPPGQAITDTQYFGPGTRLTVL.

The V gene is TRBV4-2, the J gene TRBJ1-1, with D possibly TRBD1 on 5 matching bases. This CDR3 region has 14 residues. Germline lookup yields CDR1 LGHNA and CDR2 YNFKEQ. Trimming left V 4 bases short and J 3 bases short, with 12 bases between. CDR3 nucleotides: TGTGCCAGCAGCCGGGGGGACGGGGACACTGAAGCTTTCTTT. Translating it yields CASSRGDGDTEAFF.

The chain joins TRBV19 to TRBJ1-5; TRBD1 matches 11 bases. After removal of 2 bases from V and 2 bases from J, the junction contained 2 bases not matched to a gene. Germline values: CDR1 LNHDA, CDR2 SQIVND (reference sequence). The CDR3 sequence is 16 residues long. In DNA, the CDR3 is TGTGCCAGTAGTATATGGACAGGGGGCGGCAATCAGCCCCAGCATTTT. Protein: CASSIWTGGGNQPQHF.

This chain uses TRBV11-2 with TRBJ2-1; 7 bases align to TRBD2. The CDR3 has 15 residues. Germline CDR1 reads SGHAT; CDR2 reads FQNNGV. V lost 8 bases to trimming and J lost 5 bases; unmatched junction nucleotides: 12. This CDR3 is CASRGRLAVDNEQFF. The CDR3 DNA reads TGTGCCAGCCGAGGACGGCTAGCGGTAGACAATGAGCAGTTCTTC.

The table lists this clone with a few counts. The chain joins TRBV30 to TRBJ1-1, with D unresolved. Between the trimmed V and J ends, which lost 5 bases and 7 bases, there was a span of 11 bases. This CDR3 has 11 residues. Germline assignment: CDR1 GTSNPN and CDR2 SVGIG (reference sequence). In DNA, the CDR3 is TGTGCCTGGGGGAGCCGAGATGAAGCTTTCTTT. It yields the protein CAWGSRDEAFF.

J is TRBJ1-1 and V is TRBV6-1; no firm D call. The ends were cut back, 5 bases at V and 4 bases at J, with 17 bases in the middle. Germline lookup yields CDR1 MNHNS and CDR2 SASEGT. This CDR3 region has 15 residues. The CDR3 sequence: CASSIGGRAITEAFF. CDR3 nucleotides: TGTGCCAGCAGTATTGGAGGAAGGGCGATCACTGAAGCTTTCTTT.

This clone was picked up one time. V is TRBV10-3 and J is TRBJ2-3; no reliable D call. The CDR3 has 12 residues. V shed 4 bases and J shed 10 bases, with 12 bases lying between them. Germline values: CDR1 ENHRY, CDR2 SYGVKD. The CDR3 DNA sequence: TGTGCCATCAGTGGCTCCATCGAGGCGCAGTATTTT. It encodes CAISGSIEAQYF.

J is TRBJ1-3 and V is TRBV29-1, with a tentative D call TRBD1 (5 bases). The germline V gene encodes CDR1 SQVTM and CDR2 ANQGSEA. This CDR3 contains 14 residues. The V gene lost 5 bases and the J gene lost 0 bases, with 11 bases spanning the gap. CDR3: CSVSGPSSGNTIYF. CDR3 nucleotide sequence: TGCAGCGTTTCAGGGCCGAGCTCTGGAAACACCATATATTTT.

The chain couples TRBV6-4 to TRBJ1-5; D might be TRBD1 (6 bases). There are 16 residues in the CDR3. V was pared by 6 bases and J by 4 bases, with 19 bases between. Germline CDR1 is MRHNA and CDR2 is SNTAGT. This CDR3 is CASSDGKGQSNQPQHF. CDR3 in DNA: TGTGCCAGCAGCGATGGGAAAGGACAGTCTAATCAGCCCCAGCATTTT.

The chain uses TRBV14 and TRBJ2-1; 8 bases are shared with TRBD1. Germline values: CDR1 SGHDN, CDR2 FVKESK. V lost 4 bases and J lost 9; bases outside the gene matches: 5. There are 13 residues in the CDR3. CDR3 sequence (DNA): TGTGCCAGCAGCCTGGACAGGGTTGCTGAGCAGTTCTTC. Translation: CASSLDRVAEQFF. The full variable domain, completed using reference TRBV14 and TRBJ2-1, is EAGVTQFPSHSVIEKGQTVTLRCDPISGHDNLYWYRRVMGKEIKFLLHFVKESKQDESGMPNNRFLAERTGGTYSTLKVQPAELEDSGVYFCASSLDRVAEQFFGPGTRLTVL.

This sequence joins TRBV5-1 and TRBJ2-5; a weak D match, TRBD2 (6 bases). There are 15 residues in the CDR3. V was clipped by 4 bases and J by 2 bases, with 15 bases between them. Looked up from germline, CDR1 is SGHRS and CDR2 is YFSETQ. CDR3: CASSPQGGGQETQYF. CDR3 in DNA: TGCGCCAGCAGCCCCCAGGGAGGAGGTCAAGAGACCCAGTACTTC.